A selection of T cell receptor beta chains follows, all from one sample in a study of T cells in Graves' hyperthyroidism and ophthalmopathy. MiXCR, run by TCRdb on the multiplex PCR reads, gives a single entry per CDR3 protein. The data show 250,000 to 300,000 distinct CDR3 sequences, 15% to 20% seen once. Sequencing was done on a sample of blood. Every receptor here comes from a man aged 45-60 years with Graves' ophthalmopathy. The conserved cysteine and the conserved F or W are not part of the CDR3 here.

j_call: TRBJ2-7; v_call: TRBV24-1; cdr3_aa: ATSDLRFRECLGQY
j_call: TRBJ2-5; v_call: TRBV5-5; cdr3_aa: ASSFGFGLETQY
j_call: TRBJ2-1; v_call: TRBV11-3; cdr3_aa: ASSSARGPGANEQF
j_call: TRBJ1-4; v_call: TRBV9; cdr3_aa: ASSPLVGGNEKLF
j_call: TRBJ2-1; v_call: TRBV28; cdr3_aa: ASSFQLAEQF
j_call: TRBJ2-1; v_call: TRBV15; cdr3_aa: ATSREAGGRSSYNEQF
j_call: TRBJ2-1; v_call: TRBV5-1; cdr3_aa: ASSLWRERTYNEQF
j_call: TRBJ2-7; v_call: TRBV5-1; cdr3_aa: ASSSGAVEQY
j_call: TRBJ2-2; v_call: TRBV20-1; cdr3_aa: SAGRGTGELF
j_call: TRBJ2-7; v_call: TRBV20-1; cdr3_aa: SASGSSGRSSYEQY
j_call: TRBJ1-3; v_call: TRBV6-1; cdr3_aa: ASSLGFWQPSSGNTIY
j_call: TRBJ1-1; v_call: TRBV20-1; cdr3_aa: SAHTGGWGTEAF
j_call: TRBJ2-3; v_call: TRBV29-1; cdr3_aa: SVEGVGVATDTQY
j_call: TRBJ2-7; v_call: TRBV20-1; cdr3_aa: SVAPPGLAPYEQY
j_call: TRBJ1-3; v_call: TRBV28; cdr3_aa: ASSHRAPDGHGNTIY
j_call: TRBJ2-3; v_call: TRBV20-1; cdr3_aa: SASDPRVSTDTQY
j_call: TRBJ2-3; v_call: TRBV24-1; cdr3_aa: ATAGNSGHTDTQY
j_call: TRBJ2-7; v_call: TRBV7-3; cdr3_aa: ASSLHRGPRDEQY
j_call: TRBJ1-1; v_call: TRBV19; cdr3_aa: ASSILDGGTEAF
j_call: TRBJ2-1; v_call: TRBV13; cdr3_aa: ASSLDVTGANEQF
j_call: TRBJ2-3; v_call: TRBV11-2; cdr3_aa: ASSRQGIYGTDTQY
j_call: TRBJ2-7; v_call: TRBV25-1; cdr3_aa: ASTHLAGAAYEQY
j_call: TRBJ2-4; v_call: TRBV20-1; cdr3_aa: SAERARGIQY
j_call: TRBJ1-5; v_call: TRBV10-3; cdr3_aa: AISEGGGGGQPQH
j_call: TRBJ2-1; v_call: TRBV30; cdr3_aa: AWRSGIGLFNEQF
j_call: TRBJ2-1; v_call: TRBV28; cdr3_aa: ASSLASGNEQF
j_call: TRBJ1-1; v_call: TRBV27; cdr3_aa: ASSLSGQVIGTEAF
j_call: TRBJ2-3; v_call: TRBV20-1; cdr3_aa: SADEGGREYTDTQY